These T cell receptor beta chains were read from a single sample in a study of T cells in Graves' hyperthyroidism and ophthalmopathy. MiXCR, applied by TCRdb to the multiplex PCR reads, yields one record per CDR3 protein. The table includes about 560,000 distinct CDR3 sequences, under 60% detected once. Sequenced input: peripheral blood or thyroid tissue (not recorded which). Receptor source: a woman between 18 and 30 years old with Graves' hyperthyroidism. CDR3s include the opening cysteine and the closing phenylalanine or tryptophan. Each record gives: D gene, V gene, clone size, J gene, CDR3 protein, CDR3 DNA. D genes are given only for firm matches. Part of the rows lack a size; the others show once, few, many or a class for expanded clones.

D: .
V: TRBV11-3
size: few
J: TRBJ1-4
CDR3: CASSRGATGEKLFF
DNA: TGTGCCAGCAGCCGTGGGGCTACTGGGGAAAAACTGTTTTTT

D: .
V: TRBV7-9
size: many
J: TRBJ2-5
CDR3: CASSSLGGQETQYF
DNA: TGTGCCAGCAGCTCTCTGGGGGGTCAAGAGACCCAGTACTTC

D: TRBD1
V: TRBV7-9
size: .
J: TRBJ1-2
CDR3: CATDRGCTF
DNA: TGTGCCACAGACAGGGGCTGCACCTTC

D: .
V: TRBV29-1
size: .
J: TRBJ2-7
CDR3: CSVGTATYEQYF
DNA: TGCAGCGTCGGGACGGCAACCTACGAGCAGTACTTC

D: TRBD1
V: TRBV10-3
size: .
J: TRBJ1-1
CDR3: CASSDTDRADTEAFF
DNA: TGTGCCAGCAGTGACACAGACAGGGCTGACACTGAAGCTTTCTTT

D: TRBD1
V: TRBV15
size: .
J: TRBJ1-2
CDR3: CATSLTGVYGYTF
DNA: TGTGCCACCAGCCTCACAGGGGTCTATGGCTACACCTTC

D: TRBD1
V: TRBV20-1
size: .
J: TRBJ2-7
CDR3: CSAIRDRPHEQYF
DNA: TGCAGTGCTATTAGGGACAGGCCCCACGAGCAGTACTTC

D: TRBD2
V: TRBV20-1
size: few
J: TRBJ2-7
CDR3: CSATTSGTTPDEQYF
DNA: TGCAGTGCTACAACCTCCGGGACTACCCCTGACGAGCAGTACTTC

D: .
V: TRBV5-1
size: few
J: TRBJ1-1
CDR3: CASSLGNGIYGEAFF
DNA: TGCGCCAGCAGCTTGGGGAACGGTATCTACGGTGAAGCTTTCTTT

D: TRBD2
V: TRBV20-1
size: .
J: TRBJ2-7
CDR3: CSARDARLAGSYEQYF
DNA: TGCAGTGCTAGGGACGCCAGACTAGCGGGATCCTACGAGCAGTACTTC

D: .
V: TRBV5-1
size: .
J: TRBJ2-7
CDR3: CASSFNSEQYF
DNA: TGCGCCAGCAGCTTTAACAGCGAGCAGTACTTC

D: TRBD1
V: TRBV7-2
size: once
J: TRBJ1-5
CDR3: CASSRGQGADQPQHF
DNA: TGTGCCAGCAGTCGCGGACAGGGGGCCGATCAGCCCCAGCATTTT

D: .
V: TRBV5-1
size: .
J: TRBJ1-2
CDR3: CASTREEGGYTF
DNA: TGCGCCAGCACGAGGGAAGAAGGCGGCTACACCTTC

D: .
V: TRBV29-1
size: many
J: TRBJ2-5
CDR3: CSVTGLQETQYF
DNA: TGCAGCGTTACCGGCCTTCAAGAGACCCAGTACTTC

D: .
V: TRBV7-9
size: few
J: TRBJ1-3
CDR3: CASSLVQGNTGNTIYF
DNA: TGTGCCAGCAGCTTGGTCCAGGGGAATACTGGAAACACCATATATTTT

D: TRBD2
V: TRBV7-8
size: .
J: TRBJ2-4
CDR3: CASSLARAGGKNIQYF
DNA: TGTGCCAGCAGCTTAGCCAGAGCGGGAGGGAAAAACATTCAGTACTTC

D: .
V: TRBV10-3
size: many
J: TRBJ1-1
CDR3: CAISDKARANTEAFF
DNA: TGTGCCATCAGTGATAAGGCCAGGGCGAACACTGAAGCTTTCTTT

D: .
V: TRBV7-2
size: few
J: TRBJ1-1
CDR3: CASSQGTTNTEAFF
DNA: TGTGCCAGCAGCCAAGGGACCACCAACACTGAAGCTTTCTTT

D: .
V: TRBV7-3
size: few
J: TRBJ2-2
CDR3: CASSRDVAGELFF
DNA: TGTGCCAGCAGCCGGGACGTGGCCGGGGAGCTGTTTTTT

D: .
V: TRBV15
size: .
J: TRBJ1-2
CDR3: CATSRQRRANGYTF
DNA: TGTGCCACCAGCCGTCAACGAAGGGCCAATGGCTACACCTTC

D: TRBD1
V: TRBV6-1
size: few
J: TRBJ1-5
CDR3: CASQQGPSNQPQHF
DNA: TGTGCCAGCCAACAGGGGCCTAGCAATCAGCCCCAGCATTTT

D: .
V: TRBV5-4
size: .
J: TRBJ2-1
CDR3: CASSLWYGETQFF
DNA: TGTGCCAGCAGCTTGTGGTACGGGGAGACCCAGTTCTTC

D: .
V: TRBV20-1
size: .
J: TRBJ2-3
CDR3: CSAQMADTQYF
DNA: TGCAGTGCTCAGATGGCGGATACGCAGTATTTT

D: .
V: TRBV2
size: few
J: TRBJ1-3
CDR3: CASTKWTLSGNTIYF
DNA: TGTGCCAGCACTAAGTGGACACTCTCTGGAAACACCATATATTTT

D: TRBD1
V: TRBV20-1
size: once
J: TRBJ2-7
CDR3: CSANPRDRGRDEQYF
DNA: TGCAGTGCTAACCCCCGGGACAGGGGGCGTGACGAGCAGTACTTC

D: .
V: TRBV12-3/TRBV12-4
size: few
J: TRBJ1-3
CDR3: CASIDTGSGNTIYF
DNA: TGTGCCAGCATTGATACAGGCTCTGGAAACACCATATATTTT

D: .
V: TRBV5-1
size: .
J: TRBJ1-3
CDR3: CASSLEGWPGNTIYF
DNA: TGCGCCAGCAGCTTGGAGGGGTGGCCTGGAAACACCATATATTTT

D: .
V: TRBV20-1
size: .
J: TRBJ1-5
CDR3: CSATGDQNQPQHF
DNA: TGCAGTGCTACCGGGGACCAAAATCAGCCCCAGCATTTT

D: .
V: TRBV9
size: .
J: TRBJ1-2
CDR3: CASSVQGSASGYTF
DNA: TGTGCCAGCAGCGTACAGGGTTCTGCGTCCGGCTACACCTTC

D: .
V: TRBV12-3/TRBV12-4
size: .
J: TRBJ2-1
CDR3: CASSRVTKEQFF
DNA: TGTGCCAGCAGCCGGGTGACGAAGGAGCAGTTCTTC

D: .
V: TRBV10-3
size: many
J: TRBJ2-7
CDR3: CAISEGGWDYEQYF
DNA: TGTGCCATCAGTGAAGGCGGGTGGGACTACGAGCAGTACTTC

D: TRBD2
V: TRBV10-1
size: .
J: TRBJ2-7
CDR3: CASSASTSGRDEQYF
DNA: TGCGCCAGCAGTGCCTCCACTAGCGGGAGGGACGAGCAGTACTTC

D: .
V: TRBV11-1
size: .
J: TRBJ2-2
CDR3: CASSLVGGGPGELFF
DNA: TGTGCCAGCAGCTTAGTCGGCGGGGGCCCCGGGGAGCTGTTTTTT

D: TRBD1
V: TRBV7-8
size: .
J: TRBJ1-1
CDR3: CASSRNRGTEAFF
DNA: TGTGCCAGCAGCCGGAACAGGGGCACTGAAGCTTTCTTT

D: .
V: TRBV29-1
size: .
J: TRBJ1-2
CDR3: CSVERRRGDYGYTF
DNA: TGCAGCGTTGAAAGACGGCGGGGAGACTATGGCTACACCTTC

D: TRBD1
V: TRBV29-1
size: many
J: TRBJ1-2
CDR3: CSVDRGRTYGYTF
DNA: TGCAGCGTGGACAGGGGGCGCACCTATGGCTACACCTTC

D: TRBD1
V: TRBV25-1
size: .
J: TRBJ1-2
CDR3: CASAKGMGGDSWYGYTF
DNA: TGTGCCAGCGCAAAGGGGATGGGCGGGGACAGTTGGTATGGCTACACCTTC

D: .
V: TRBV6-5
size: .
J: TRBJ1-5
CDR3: CASSYSQDSYQPQHF
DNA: TGTGCCAGCAGTTACTCACAGGACAGCTATCAGCCCCAGCATTTT

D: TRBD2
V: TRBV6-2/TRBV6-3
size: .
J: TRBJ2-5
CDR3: CASSLSGGVQETQYF
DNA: TGTGCCAGCTCCCTCTCCGGGGGGGTACAAGAGACCCAGTACTTC

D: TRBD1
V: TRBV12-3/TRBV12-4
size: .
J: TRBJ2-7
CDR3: CASSLTGTHEQYF
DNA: TGTGCCAGCAGTTTGACAGGGACCCACGAGCAGTACTTC